This T cell receptor beta chain was identified in a study of CD8 T cell repertoires and HIV-1 epitope variants. General study points: Nef KF9 drew four or five clonotypes and HW9 one, without TAALDMSHF responses. Beta chains alone show antigen proliferation, not cytokine profile or function.

CDR1 and CDR2 from the germline V gene are SGHRS and YFSETQ. Trimming pared 6 bases from V and 0 bases from J, leaving 13 bases between. The CDR3 loop spans 15 amino acids. Survey-depth immunoSEQ sequencing covered TCR beta CDR3 regions. The assay was immunoSEQ multiplex PCR, and TCRdb's table has in-frame clones only and misses some. The data contain about 5,600 clones, under 65% of them seen just once; the ten biggest clones take up 40% to 55%. About this clone itself: Its antigen is still unknown.

The material sequenced was cultured CD8+ T cells derived from PBMCs. The chain has TRBV5-1 and TRBJ2-1; D may be TRBD1 or TRBD2 (5 bases each). The source of this sequence is a male donor with HIV. The CDR3 loop is CASNEGRSSYNEQFF. The CDR3 nucleotides read TGCGCCAGCAACGAGGGACGGAGCTCCTACAATGAGCAGTTCTTC.